The clone carrying this TCR beta chain came up once. A read error may be the cause here, since a much bigger clone is one base away. Amplification of TCR alpha and beta CDR3 regions from RNA used iRepertoire nested multiplex PCR. TCRdb re-called the multiplex PCR reads through MiXCR, storing one row per CDR3 protein. Among fewer than 200,000 distinct CDR3 sequences listed, about 31% were seen once. This record comes from a study of glioma-infiltrating T cells. This clonotype was sampled from a human donor with low-grade glioma or glioblastoma, undergoing nonglioma brain surgery, or in good health (not recorded which). Sequencing input: glioma tissue, nonneoplastic brain tissue, or PBMCs (not recorded which).

The CDR3 sequence is CASSVTPGQGVYEQYF. The CDR3 DNA reads TGTGCCAGCAGTGTAACGCCGGGACAGGGGGTCTACGAGCAGTACTTC. The J gene is TRBJ2-7, the V gene TRBV6-2 or TRBV6-3; 11 bases are a match to TRBD1. Germline V gene lookup returns CDR1 MNHEY and CDR2 SVGEGT. This CDR3 is 16 amino acids long. V lost 5 bases, J lost 3 bases, and 9 bases stayed unmatched.